A selection of T cell receptor beta chains follows, all from one sample in a study of T-cell reconstitution after alpha-beta-depleted transplantation in children. TCRdb processed the PCR reads anew with MiXCR; each CDR3 protein has one entry. The sample includes some 600,000 distinct CDR3 sequences, over 15% of them seen just once. The sequenced sample was PBMCs from the stem cell graft donor, obtained from the stem cell graft. These receptors were collected from a human donor who donated a stem cell graft to a child with acute myeloid leukemia. CDR3s include the opening cysteine and the closing phenylalanine or tryptophan. D genes are given only for firm matches. Rows may omit the clone size; those that give it use once, few, many or a size class.

V	D	J	size	DNA	CDR3
TRBV15	.	TRBJ1-1	many	TGTGCCACCAAAGGGGAAGTGAACACTGAAGCTTTCTTT	CATKGEVNTEAFF
TRBV12-3/TRBV12-4	.	TRBJ2-7	few	TGTGCCAGCAGTCGGATTGAAGCTTCGTACTCCTACGAGCAGTACTTC	CASSRIEASYSYEQYF
TRBV28	.	TRBJ2-5	few	TGTGCCAGCAGTGAATTAAGCGATAGAAAGGAGACCCAGTACTTC	CASSELSDRKETQYF
TRBV24-1	TRBD1	TRBJ2-7	.	TGTGCCACCAGTAAAAAGGGACAGGACTACGAGCAGTACTTC	CATSKKGQDYEQYF
TRBV29-1	TRBD2	TRBJ2-1	many	TGCAGCGTTGAAGATTGGGGTACCGGGACTAGCGGGGGGCGGGAGCAGTTCTTC	CSVEDWGTGTSGGREQFF
TRBV7-9	TRBD2	TRBJ2-5	.	TGTGCCAGCAGTCCGCGGGGGTCGACCCAAGAGACCCAGTACTTC	CASSPRGSTQETQYF
TRBV6-1	.	TRBJ1-3	many	TGTGCCAGCAGAGGGACGAGCAGTGGAAACACCATATATTTT	CASRGTSSGNTIYF
TRBV24-1	.	TRBJ2-2	.	TGTGCCACCAGTGATTTGCGATTCAAGGCCGGGGAGCTGTTTTTT	CATSDLRFKAGELFF
TRBV15	.	TRBJ1-4	few	TGTGCCACCAGCAGGACAGGATGGGATGAAAAACTGTTTTTT	CATSRTGWDEKLFF
TRBV19	TRBD1	TRBJ1-5	.	TGTGCCAGTAGTCCATCGACAGGGTTCCTTCAGCCCCAGCATTTT	CASSPSTGFLQPQHF